Following are 21 T cell receptor beta chains from one sample sequenced in a study of T cell repertoires in cytomegalovirus infection. These receptors have no known antigen. MiXCR, applied by TCRdb to the reads, yields one record per CDR3 protein. Here the sample spans roughly 500,000 distinct CDR3 sequences, about 44% being singletons. Sequenced here: cultured PBMCs, sampled from culture after CMV antigen stimulation. The receptor set was obtained from a human donor in good health (CMV status not recorded). Some clones in this sample may be carry-over from other donors' samples.

The rearrangement links TRBV27 to TRBJ1-5; D is ambiguous. The CDR3 consists of 12 residues. V lost 5 bases and J 9 bases, leaving 11 bases between the germline ends. Germline V gives CDR1 MNHEY, CDR2 SMNVEV (reference sequence). The CDR3 here is CASSPGFGPQHF. The CDR3 nucleotides are TGTGCCAGCAGTCCCGGTTTCGGGCCCCAGCATTTT.

The chain links TRBV10-3 to TRBJ2-1; possible D gene TRBD1, 5 bases. V dropped 11 bases and J dropped 9 bases, with 8 bases sitting between them. The length of the CDR3 is 9 residues. In germline, CDR1 is ENHRY, CDR2 SYGVKD. CDR3 in amino acids: CAAGSEQFF. In DNA, the CDR3 is TGTGCCGCAGGGTCTGAGCAGTTCTTC.

The CDR3 sequence: CASSLSGSSMGQYF. The DNA for the CDR3 is TGTGCCAGCAGCTTGAGCGGGAGTTCGATGGGGCAGTACTTC. The V and J genes are TRBV5-6 and TRBJ2-7; 8 bases match TRBD2. With V trimmed by 1 base and J by 9 bases, 9 bases remained unmatched. This CDR3 has 14 amino acids. CDR1 is SGHDT and CDR2 is YYEEEE in the germline V gene.

This clonotype was seen more than once but under ten times. The chain is built from TRBV7-6 and TRBJ1-1; D uncertain. CDR1 and CDR2 from the germline V gene are SGHVS and FNYEAQ. V was cut by 2 bases and J by 7 bases, with 11 bases left in between. This CDR3 region has 13 residues. The CDR3 protein is CASSLHSGIEAFF. The CDR3 DNA reads TGTGCCAGCAGCTTACATTCTGGGATTGAAGCTTTCTTT.

CDR3 residues: CASSRWDSDYNEQFF. The CDR3 DNA sequence: TGTGCCAGCAGCCGTTGGGATAGCGACTACAATGAGCAGTTCTTC. V gene TRBV11-2 combines with J gene TRBJ2-1; D is possibly TRBD2 (5 bases). Germline lookup yields CDR1 SGHAT and CDR2 FQNNGV. The V end was cut by 5 bases, the J end by 3 bases, with 14 bases between. The CDR3 covers 15 residues. The whole variable domain, remainder taken from reference TRBV11-2 and TRBJ2-1, is EAGVAQSPRYKIIEKRQSVAFWCNPISGHATLYWYQQILGQGPKLLIQFQNNGVVDDSQLPKDRFSAERLKGVDSTLKIQPAKLEDSAVYLCASSRWDSDYNEQFFGPGTRLTVL.

This chain joins TRBV4-3 and TRBJ1-6; possible D gene TRBD1, 5 bases. CDR1 is LGHNA and CDR2 is YSLEER in the germline V gene. CDR3 size: 17 residues. V lost 0 bases and J 7 bases, leaving 16 bases between the germline ends. Here the CDR3 reads CASSQDLGGAGNSPLHF. CDR3 DNA sequence: TGCGCCAGCAGCCAAGATCTGGGAGGGGCCGGGAATTCACCCCTCCACTTT.

This chain uses TRBV5-1 with TRBJ1-6, with D possibly being TRBD1 (6 bases). CDR1 is SGHRS, CDR2 YFSETQ, per germline. There are 14 residues in the CDR3. Trimming took off 2 bases at V and 10 bases at J, with 13 bases between the two ends. The CDR3 spells CASSFWGGRSPLHF. Written as DNA, the CDR3 is TGCGCCAGCAGCTTCTGGGGGGGCCGATCACCCCTCCACTTT.

The J gene is TRBJ1-2, the V gene TRBV6-1; D is possibly TRBD1 (6 bases). Trimming removed 5 bases from V and 5 bases from J, with 12 bases in between. Germline loops: CDR1 MNHNS, CDR2 SASEGT. The CDR3 consists of 13 residues. The CDR3 reads CASSPYRDYGYTF. As DNA, the CDR3 is TGTGCCAGCAGTCCTTACAGGGATTATGGCTACACCTTC.

This clonotype has only a few counts. The chain uses TRBV27 and TRBJ1-1; the match to TRBD1 covers 7 bases. The J segment lost 6 bases and the V segment lost 10 bases, leaving 11 bases of the junction unmatched. This CDR3 has 13 residues. Per germline, CDR1 MNHEY and CDR2 SMNVEV (reference sequence). This CDR3 is CATRQGNRAEAFF. Here the CDR3 DNA reads TGTGCCACAAGACAGGGAAATAGGGCTGAAGCTTTCTTT.

Only a few counts were recorded for this clonotype. The rearrangement links TRBV7-9 to TRBJ2-1; 10 nucleotides line up with TRBD2. Per the germline V gene, CDR1 is SEHNR and CDR2 is FQNEAQ (reference sequence). V was pared by 1 base and J by 5 bases, with 8 bases of the junction left unmatched. This CDR3 comprises 17 residues. The CDR3 DNA reads as TGTGCCAGCAGCTTAGGATGGTCTAGCGGGAGAAACAATGAGCAGTTCTTC. It translates to CASSLGWSSGRNNEQFF.

The gene calls are TRBV10-3 and TRBJ2-7, with 9 positions matching TRBD2. Germline CDR1 ENHRY, CDR2 SYGVKD. This CDR3 spans 15 amino acids. Germline trimming cut 3 bases from V and 0 bases from J; bases unmatched to any gene: 3. CDR3 DNA sequence: TGTGCCATCAGTGAAGGCGGGAGGGCCTCCTACGAGCAGTACTTC. It translates to CAISEGGRASYEQYF.

This clonotype was seen only a few times. The V and J genes are TRBV7-2 and TRBJ2-1; D call uncertain. This CDR3 contains 16 residues. Germline V gene sequence: CDR1 SGHTA, CDR2 FQGNSA. The V end lost 1 base, the J end lost 0 bases, and 10 bases lay between the germline ends. The CDR3 protein is CASSLGSSYSYNEQFF. CDR3 bases: TGTGCCAGCAGCTTAGGCAGCTCATACTCCTACAATGAGCAGTTCTTC.

This chain uses TRBV19 with TRBJ2-2; D is possibly TRBD1 (7 bases). The ends were cut back, 1 base at V and 2 bases at J, with 20 bases in the middle. CDR1 is LNHDA and CDR2 is SQIVND in the germline V gene (reference sequence). The CDR3 is 19 residues long. The CDR3 bases are TGTGCCAGTAGTATAGTTGGAGGGGGCCTCTCAGTAAACACCGGGGAGCTGTTTTTT. Encoded protein: CASSIVGGGLSVNTGELFF.

This sequence joins TRBV12-3 or TRBV12-4 and TRBJ1-1, with D tentatively TRBD1 (5 bases). V shed 5 bases and J shed 11 bases, with 18 bases lying between them. The CDR3 is made up of 13 amino acids. Here the CDR3 reads CASSPYEPGFAFF. The CDR3 coding sequence is TGTGCCAGCAGTCCGTACGAACCAGGGTTTGCTTTCTTT.

The genes are TRBV7-2 and TRBJ2-7; 13 bases fit TRBD2. The germline V gene encodes CDR1 SGHTA and CDR2 FQGNSA. The CDR3 covers 17 residues. The V gene end was trimmed by 4 bases and the J gene end by 6 bases; junction bases not matched to a gene: 12. The CDR3 here is CASSSGPGLAGVGEQYF. CDR3 in DNA: TGTGCCAGCAGCTCCGGCCCCGGACTAGCGGGAGTCGGCGAGCAGTACTTC.

The genes are TRBV7-2 and TRBJ2-1; 9 bases match TRBD2. Germline values: CDR1 SGHTA, CDR2 FQGNSA. J gave up 8 bases and V 5 bases, and 13 bases lay outside the gene matches. The CDR3 covers 16 residues. The CDR3 bases are TGTGCCAGCAGCACAGGATTAGCGGGAGATTGGGATGAGCAGTTCTTC. Amino acids: CASSTGLAGDWDEQFF. The variable domain in full, with the rest retrieved from reference TRBV7-2 and TRBJ2-1, is GAGVSQSPSNKVTEKGKDVELRCDPISGHTALYWYRQSLGQGLEFLIYFQGNSAPDKSGLPSDRFSAERTGGSVSTLTIQRTQQEDSAVYLCASSTGLAGDWDEQFFGPGTRLTVL.

This CDR3 reads CASSLGPGGRGGYTF. The CDR3 DNA reads TGTGCCAGCAGCTTAGGGCCAGGGGGCAGAGGAGGCTACACCTTC. The chain is built from TRBV7-9 and TRBJ1-2, with TRBD1 identical over 8 bases. V shed 1 base and J 8 bases; nucleotides not matched to a gene: 9. The length of the CDR3 is 15 residues. Germline V CDR1 and CDR2: SEHNR, FQNEAQ (reference sequence).

This clonotype has a handful of counts. CDR3 residues: CASSLPSGSGNNEQFF. The CDR3 nucleotides are TGTGCCAGCAGTCTCCCTAGCGGGAGTGGAAACAATGAGCAGTTCTTC. J is TRBJ2-1 and V is TRBV27, with 10 bases fitting TRBD2. The germline CDR1 and CDR2 sequences are MNHEY and SMNVEV (reference sequence). This CDR3 has 16 residues. Losses at the gene ends were 5 bases for V and 5 bases for J; bases not matched to a gene: 9.

The chain couples TRBV15 to TRBJ2-7; 8 nucleotides line up with TRBD1. CDR1 is LNHNV and CDR2 is YYDKDF in the germline V gene (reference sequence). The CDR3 has 15 amino acids. V lost 5 bases, J lost 5 bases, and 11 bases stayed unmatched. DNA for the CDR3: TGTGCCACCAGCCGGGACAGGTTTTCGGTTGACGAGCAGTACTTC. It is translated as CATSRDRFSVDEQYF.

The chain is built from TRBV11-2 and TRBJ1-1, with D perhaps matching TRBD1 (6 bases). Trimming took 5 bases from V and 10 from J, leaving 14 bases between them. CDR3 length: 12 amino acids. Germline V gene sequence: CDR1 SGHAT, CDR2 FQNNGV. CDR3 bases: TGTGCCAGCAGCCAGCCGGACAGTTCAGCTTTCTTT. Amino acid sequence: CASSQPDSSAFF.

This chain joins TRBV19 and TRBJ1-1; no clear D gene. The CDR3 runs 11 residues. The V gene's germline CDR1 is LNHDA and CDR2 SQIVND (reference sequence). The V and J ends lost 7 bases and 6 bases respectively, with 9 bases between them. The CDR3 is CASMSGAEAFF. The CDR3 nucleotides read TGTGCCAGTATGTCGGGCGCTGAAGCTTTCTTT. Drawing the rest from reference TRBV19 and TRBJ1-1, the complete variable domain is DGGITQSPKYLFRKEGQNVTLSCEQNLNHDAMYWYRQDPGQGLRLIYYSQIVNDFQKGDIAEGYSVSREKKESFPLTVTSAQKNPTAFYLCASMSGAEAFFGQGTRLTVV.